This T cell receptor beta chain was profiled in a study of tumor-infiltrating lymphocytes in oesophageal squamous cell carcinoma (TCRdb year 2016). The germline V gene encodes CDR1 MNHNS and CDR2 SASEGT. Including cysteine and phenylalanine, the CDR3 has 15 amino acids. Just CDR3 DNA is preserved here, 45 bases in frame from base 1. V is shortened by 3 bases, J by 3 bases, and the region joining them spans 15 bases. Libraries were prepared through PCR. The sequencer was an Illumina HiSeq 2000. TCRdb trimmed public reads at Q25 via fastp, called clones via MiXCR and kept in-frame beta chains. Every CDR3 protein is listed once, alongside the most common genes and DNA of its rows. The sample has approximately 15,000 distinct CDR3 sequences on record, approximately 51% of them singletons. The leading ten clones occupy around 15% of the sample. Worth noting for this clonotype: Its cognate antigen has yet to be identified. Base qualities are not recorded, but no much larger clone differs from it by a single base.

The sample consisted of blood. The chain joins TRBV6-1 to TRBJ2-7; the D gene cannot be resolved beyond TRBD1 or TRBD2, each matching 6 bases. This TCR was recovered from a male donor with esophageal squamous cell carcinoma. The DNA is TGTGCCAGCAGTGACTTGGGGGGCGCATTCTACGAGCAGTACTTC. This yields the protein CASSDLGGAFYEQYF.